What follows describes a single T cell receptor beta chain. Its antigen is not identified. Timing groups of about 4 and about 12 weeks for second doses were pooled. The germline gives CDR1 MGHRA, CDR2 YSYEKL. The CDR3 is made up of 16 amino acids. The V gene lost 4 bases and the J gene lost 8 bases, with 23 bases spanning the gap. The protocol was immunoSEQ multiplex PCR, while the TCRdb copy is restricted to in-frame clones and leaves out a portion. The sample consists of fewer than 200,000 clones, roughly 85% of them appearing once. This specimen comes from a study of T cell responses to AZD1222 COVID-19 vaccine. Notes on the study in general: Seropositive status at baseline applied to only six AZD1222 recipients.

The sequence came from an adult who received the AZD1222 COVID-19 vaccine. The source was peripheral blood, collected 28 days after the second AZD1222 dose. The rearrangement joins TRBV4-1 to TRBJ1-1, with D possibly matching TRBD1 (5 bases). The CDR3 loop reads CASSPPRGPLIGEAFF. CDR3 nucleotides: TGCGCCAGCAGCCCTCCTCGGGGCCCACTGATTGGGGAAGCTTTCTTT.